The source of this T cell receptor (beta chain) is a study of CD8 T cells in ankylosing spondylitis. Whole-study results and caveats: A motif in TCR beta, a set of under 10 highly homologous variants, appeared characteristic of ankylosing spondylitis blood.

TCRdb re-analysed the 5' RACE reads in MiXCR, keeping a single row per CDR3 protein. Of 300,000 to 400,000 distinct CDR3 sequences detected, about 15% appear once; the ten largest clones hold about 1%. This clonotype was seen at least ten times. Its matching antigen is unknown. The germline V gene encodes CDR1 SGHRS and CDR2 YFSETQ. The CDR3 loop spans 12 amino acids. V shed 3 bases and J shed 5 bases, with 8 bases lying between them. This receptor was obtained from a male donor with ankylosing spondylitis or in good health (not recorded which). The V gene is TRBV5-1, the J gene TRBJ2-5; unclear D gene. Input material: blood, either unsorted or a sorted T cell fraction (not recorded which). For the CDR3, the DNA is TGCGCCAGCAGCTACCTACGGGAGACCCAGTACTTC. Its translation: CASSYLRETQYF.